Sequencing of this T cell receptor (beta chain) was carried out in a study of regulatory T cells in long-lasting Graves disease. CDR3-region Arm-PCR and iRepertoire HTBI primers produced the TCR beta libraries. TCRdb redid the calling of the multiplex PCR reads with MiXCR, one entry per CDR3 protein. The sample records approximately 300,000 distinct CDR3 sequences, 15% to 20% being singletons. This clonotype came up a few times. As yet, its antigen is unknown. Findings of the study overall: A reduction in accuracy may have resulted from the small sample size.

The V end lost 4 bases, the J end lost 5 bases, and 16 bases lay between the germline ends. Germline V gene sequence: CDR1 SGHDT, CDR2 YYEEEE. The length of the CDR3 is 15 residues. Time point of the sample: newly diagnosed GD, antithyroid drugs for less than 3 months. Extracted RNA from PBMCs served as the source of the TCR library. V gene TRBV5-6 combines with J gene TRBJ2-1; D might be TRBD2 (6 bases). The sequence was obtained from a female donor with Graves disease. The sequenced sample was peripheral blood mononuclear cells (PBMCs), obtained at new diagnosis, from a patient treated with antithyroid drugs. The CDR3 is CASSRGGAGNNEQFF. DNA for the CDR3: TGTGCCAGCAGCCGCGGAGGGGCGGGGAACAATGAGCAGTTCTTC.